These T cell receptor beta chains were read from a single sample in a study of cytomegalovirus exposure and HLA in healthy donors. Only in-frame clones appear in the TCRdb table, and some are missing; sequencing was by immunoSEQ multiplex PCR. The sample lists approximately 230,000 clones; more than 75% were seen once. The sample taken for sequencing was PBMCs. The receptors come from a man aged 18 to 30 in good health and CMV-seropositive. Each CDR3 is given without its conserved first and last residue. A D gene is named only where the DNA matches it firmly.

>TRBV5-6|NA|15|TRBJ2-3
ASSPLGWEQITDTQY
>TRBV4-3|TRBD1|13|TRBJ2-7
ASSAGQGGLYEQY
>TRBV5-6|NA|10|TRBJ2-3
ASSLWGDTQY
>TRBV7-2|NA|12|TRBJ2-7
ASRRAGSSYEQY
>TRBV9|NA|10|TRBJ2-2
ASSSNTGELF
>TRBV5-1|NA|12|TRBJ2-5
ASNPPLREKTQY
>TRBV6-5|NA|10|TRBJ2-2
AARPNTGELF
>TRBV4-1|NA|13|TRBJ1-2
ASSQMGRRNYGYT
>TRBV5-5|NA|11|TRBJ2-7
ASSFQGTYEQY
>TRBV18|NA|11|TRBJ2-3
ASGPSITDTQY
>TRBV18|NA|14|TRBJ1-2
ASSLSGEGNNYGYT
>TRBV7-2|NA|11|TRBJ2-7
ASSLPLLGEQY
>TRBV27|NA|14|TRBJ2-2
ASSFEYRSAWGELF
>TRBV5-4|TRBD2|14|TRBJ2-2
ASSGTSGVRTGELF
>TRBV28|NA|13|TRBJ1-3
ASSFLANSGNTIY
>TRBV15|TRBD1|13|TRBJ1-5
ATSRQRQGNQPQH
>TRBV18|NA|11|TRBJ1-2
ASSPRQRDGYT
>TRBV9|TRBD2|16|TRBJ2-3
ASSSPDGTRKGSDTQY
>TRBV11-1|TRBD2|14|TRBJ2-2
ASSYGTIANTGELF
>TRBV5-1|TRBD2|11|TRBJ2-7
ASSATSANEQY
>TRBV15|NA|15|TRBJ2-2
ATSRDQGGGDTGELF
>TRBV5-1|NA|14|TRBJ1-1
ASSLQFSGLNTEAF
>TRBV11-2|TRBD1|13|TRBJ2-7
ASSLDRDRGYEQY
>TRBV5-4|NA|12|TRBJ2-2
ASSSPMNTGELF
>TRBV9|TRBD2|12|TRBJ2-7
ASSAPAGGQEQY
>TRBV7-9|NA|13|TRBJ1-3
ASSFPPRTGNTIY
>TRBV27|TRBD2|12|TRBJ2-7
ASSLGGEAYEQY
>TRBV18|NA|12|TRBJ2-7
ASSPRTAGYEQY
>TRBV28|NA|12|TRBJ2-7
ASSLRAGDVRQY
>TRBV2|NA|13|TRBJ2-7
ASSEKAGGGYEQY
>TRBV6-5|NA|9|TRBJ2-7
ASSSKIGQY
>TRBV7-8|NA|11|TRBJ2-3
ASSLGPPDTQY
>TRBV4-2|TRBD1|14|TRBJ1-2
ASSQATGGADYGYT
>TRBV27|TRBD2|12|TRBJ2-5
ASSFVGGGKTQY
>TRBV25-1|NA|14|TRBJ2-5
ASSEFRGDPQETQY
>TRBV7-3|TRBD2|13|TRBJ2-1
ASSIGLAGVNEQF
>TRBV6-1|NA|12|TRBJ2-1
ASSERDRHNEQF
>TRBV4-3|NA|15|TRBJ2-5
ASSQVYTAEGQETQY
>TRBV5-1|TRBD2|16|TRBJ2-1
ASSLAGTSGISYNEQF
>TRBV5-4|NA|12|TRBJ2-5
ASHMRGSQETQY
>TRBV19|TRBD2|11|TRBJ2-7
ASSHIAGDEQY
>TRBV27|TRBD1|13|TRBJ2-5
ASSLRTGGEETQY
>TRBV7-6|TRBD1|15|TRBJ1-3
ASSLRIVGGPGNTIY
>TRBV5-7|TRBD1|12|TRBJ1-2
ASSLEQGIDGYT
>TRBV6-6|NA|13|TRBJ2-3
ASSYQQGTTDTQY
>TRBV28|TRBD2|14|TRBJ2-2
ASSSFGRADTGELF
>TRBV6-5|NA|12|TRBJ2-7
ASSHLDSTYEQY
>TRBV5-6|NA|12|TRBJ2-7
ASSPGQNHYEQY
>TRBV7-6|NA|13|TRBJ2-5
ASSFLGGRGETQY
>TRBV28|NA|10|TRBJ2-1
ASSETRGEQF
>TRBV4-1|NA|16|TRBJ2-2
ASSQDIMTAANTGELF
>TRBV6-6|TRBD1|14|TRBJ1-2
ASRQTSGQGAYGYT